Here is one T cell receptor (beta chain) with its context. V trimming: 5 bases; J trimming: 0 bases; junction bases outside the gene matches: 3. The CDR3 is made up of 14 amino acids. In germline, CDR1 is LNHDA, CDR2 SQIVND (reference sequence). The data belong to a study of blood T cell repertoires in COVID-19. Study summary: Researchers got acute and convalescent COVID-19 samples from the United States, Italy and Spain.

Profiling relied on immunoSEQ multiplex PCR, and the TCRdb table lists in-frame clones only, not all of them. The sample has about 130,000 clones, about 86% seen once; the top ten hold roughly 17%. The chain is built from TRBV19 and TRBJ1-1; 7 bases align to TRBD1. The material sequenced was peripheral blood. This TCR was recovered from a woman between 45 and 60 years old with acute or convalescent COVID-19. The CDR3 is CASSAQGVNTEAFF. CDR3 nucleotides: TGTGCCAGTAGTGCTCAGGGGGTGAACACTGAAGCTTTCTTT.